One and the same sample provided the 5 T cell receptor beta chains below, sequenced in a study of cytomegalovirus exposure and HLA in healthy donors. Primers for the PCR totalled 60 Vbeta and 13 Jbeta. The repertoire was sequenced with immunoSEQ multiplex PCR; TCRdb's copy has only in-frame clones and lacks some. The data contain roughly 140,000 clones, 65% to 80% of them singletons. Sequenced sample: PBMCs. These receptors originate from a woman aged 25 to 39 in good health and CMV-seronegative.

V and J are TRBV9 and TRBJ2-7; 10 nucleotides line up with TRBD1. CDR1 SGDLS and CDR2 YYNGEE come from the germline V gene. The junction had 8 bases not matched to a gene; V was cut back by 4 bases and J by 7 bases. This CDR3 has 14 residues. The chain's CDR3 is CASSSVTGGGEQYF. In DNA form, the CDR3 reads TGTGCCAGCAGCTCAGTGACAGGGGGCGGGGAGCAGTACTTC. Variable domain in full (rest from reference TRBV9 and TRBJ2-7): DSGVTQTPKHLITATGQRVTLRCSPRSGDLSVYWYQQSLDQGLQFLIQYYNGEERAKGNILERFSAQQFPDLHSELNLSSLELGDSALYFCASSSVTGGGEQYFGPGTRLTVT.

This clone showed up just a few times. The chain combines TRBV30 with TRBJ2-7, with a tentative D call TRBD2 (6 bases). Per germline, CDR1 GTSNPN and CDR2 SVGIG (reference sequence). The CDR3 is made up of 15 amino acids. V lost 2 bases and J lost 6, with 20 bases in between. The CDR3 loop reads CAWSISGALGGEQYF. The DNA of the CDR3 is TGTGCCTGGAGTATAAGTGGGGCGTTGGGGGGCGAGCAGTACTTC.

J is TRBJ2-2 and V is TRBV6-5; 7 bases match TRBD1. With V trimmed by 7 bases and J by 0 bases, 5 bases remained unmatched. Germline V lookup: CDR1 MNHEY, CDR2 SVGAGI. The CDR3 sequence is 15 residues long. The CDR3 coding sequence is TGTGCCAGCACTTGGGACAGTTCGAACACCGGGGAGCTGTTTTTT. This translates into CASTWDSSNTGELFF.

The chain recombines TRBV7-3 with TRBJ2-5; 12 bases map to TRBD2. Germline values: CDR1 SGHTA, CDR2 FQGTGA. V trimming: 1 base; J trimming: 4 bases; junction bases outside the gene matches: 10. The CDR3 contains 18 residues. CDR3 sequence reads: CASSLNSPSGGEAETQYF. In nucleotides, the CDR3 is TGTGCCAGCAGCTTAAATTCGCCTAGCGGGGGGGAGGCAGAGACCCAGTACTTC.

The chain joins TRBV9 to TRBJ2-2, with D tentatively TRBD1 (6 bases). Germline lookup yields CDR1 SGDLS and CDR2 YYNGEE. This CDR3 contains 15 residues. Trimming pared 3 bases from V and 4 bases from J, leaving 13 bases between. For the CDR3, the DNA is TGTGCCAGCAGCGCCATTAGAGGGGGCACCGGGGAGCTGTTTTTT. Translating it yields CASSAIRGGTGELFF. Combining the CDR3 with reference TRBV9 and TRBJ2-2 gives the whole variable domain DSGVTQTPKHLITATGQRVTLRCSPRSGDLSVYWYQQSLDQGLQFLIQYYNGEERAKGNILERFSAQQFPDLHSELNLSSLELGDSALYFCASSAIRGGTGELFFGEGSRLTVL.